This T cell receptor (beta chain) comes out of a study of early T cells in non-severe SARS-CoV-2 infection. This CDR3 contains 13 residues. The germline V gene encodes CDR1 SGHAT and CDR2 FQNNGV. Trimming cost V 1 base and J 1 base, with 3 bases left between them. TCRdb independently ran MiXCR on the 5' RACE reads; one entry per CDR3 protein. The sample consists of 25,000 to 30,000 distinct CDR3 sequences, around 6% of them appearing once. This clonotype was observed many times. Material: whole blood, obtained at baseline. The source is an adult who was a healthcare worker with PCR-confirmed SARS-CoV-2 infection or an uninfected control (not recorded which). The V and J genes are TRBV11-2 and TRBJ2-3; no reliable D call. CDR3 bases: TGTGCCAGCAGCTTAGCTGGCACAGATACGCAGTATTTT. Protein: CASSLAGTDTQYF.